Described below is a single T cell receptor (beta chain) sequence and its context. The entry originates in a study of blood T cell repertoires in COVID-19. Study summary: From the United States, Italy and Spain came samples of acute and convalescent COVID-19.

Here immunoSEQ multiplex PCR was the method, and the copy in TCRdb shows in-frame clones only, minus some. The table shows roughly 59,000 clones, with around 80% occurring only once. Trimming removed 1 base at V and 0 bases at J, with 7 bases between. Per germline, CDR1 SGHTA and CDR2 FQGNSA. The CDR3 sequence is 16 residues long. The sequence derives from an elderly man with acute or convalescent COVID-19. This chain links TRBV7-2 with TRBJ1-6, with D maybe TRBD1 (6 bases). Source material: peripheral blood. Written as DNA, the CDR3 is TGTGCCAGCAGCTTAGTAGGGGGCTCCTATAATTCACCCCTCCACTTT. Its translation: CASSLVGGSYNSPLHF.